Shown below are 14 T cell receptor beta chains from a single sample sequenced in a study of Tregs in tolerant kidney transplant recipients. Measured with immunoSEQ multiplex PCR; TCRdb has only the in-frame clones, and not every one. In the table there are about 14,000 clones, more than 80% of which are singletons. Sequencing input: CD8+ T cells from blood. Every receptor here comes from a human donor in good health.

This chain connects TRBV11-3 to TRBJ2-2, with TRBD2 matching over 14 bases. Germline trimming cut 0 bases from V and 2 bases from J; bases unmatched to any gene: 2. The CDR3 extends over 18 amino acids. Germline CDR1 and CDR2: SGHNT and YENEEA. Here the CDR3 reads CASSLDGTSGSNTGELFF. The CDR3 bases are TGTGCCAGCAGCTTAGATGGGACTAGCGGGAGCAACACCGGGGAGCTGTTTTTT.

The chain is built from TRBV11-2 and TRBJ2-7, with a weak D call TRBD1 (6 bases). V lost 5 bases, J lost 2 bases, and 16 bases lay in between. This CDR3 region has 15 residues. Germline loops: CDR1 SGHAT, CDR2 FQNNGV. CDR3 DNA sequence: TGTGCCAGCAGCCAGCAGACAGGCGGCCCCTACGAGCAGTACTTC. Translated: CASSQQTGGPYEQYF.

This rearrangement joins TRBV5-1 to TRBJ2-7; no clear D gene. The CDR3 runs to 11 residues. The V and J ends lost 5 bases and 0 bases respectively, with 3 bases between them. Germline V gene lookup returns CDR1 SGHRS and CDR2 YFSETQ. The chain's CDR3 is CASRSSYEQYF. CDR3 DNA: TGCGCCAGCAGGAGCTCCTACGAGCAGTACTTC.

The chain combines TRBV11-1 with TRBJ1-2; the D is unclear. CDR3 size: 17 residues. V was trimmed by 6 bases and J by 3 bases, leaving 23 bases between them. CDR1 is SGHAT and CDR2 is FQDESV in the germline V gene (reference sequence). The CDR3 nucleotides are TGTGCCAGCAGTGAACTGTTGATTCAGAACGTCGACTATGGCTACACCTTC. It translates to CASSELLIQNVDYGYTF.

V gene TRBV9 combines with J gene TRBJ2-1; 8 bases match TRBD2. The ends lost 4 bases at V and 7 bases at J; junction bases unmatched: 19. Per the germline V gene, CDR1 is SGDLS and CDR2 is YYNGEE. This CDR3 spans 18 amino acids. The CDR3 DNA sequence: TGTGCCAGCAGCACGCAGCAAGTGGCGGGAGGTTATGGGAATGAGCAGTTCTTC. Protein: CASSTQQVAGGYGNEQFF. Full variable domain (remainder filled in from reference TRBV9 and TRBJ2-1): DSGVTQTPKHLITATGQRVTLRCSPRSGDLSVYWYQQSLDQGLQFLIQYYNGEERAKGNILERFSAQQFPDLHSELNLSSLELGDSALYFCASSTQQVAGGYGNEQFFGPGTRLTVL.

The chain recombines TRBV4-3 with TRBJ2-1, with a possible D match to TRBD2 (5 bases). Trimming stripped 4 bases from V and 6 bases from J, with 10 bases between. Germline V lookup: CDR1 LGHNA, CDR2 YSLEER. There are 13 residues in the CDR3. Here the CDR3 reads CASSPDEGNEQFF. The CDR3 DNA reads TGCGCCAGCAGCCCCGACGAGGGCAATGAGCAGTTCTTC.

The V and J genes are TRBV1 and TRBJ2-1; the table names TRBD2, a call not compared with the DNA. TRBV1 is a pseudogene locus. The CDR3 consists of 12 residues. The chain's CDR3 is CTSSPEGSEQFF. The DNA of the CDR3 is TGCACCAGCAGCCCGGAGGGGAGTGAGCAGTTCTTC.

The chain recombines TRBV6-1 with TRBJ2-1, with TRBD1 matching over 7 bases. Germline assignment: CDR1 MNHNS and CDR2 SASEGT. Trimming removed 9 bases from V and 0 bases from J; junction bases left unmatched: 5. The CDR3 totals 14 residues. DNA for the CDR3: TGTGCCAGTACAGGGGAGAGCTCCTACAATGAGCAGTTCTTC. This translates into CASTGESSYNEQFF.

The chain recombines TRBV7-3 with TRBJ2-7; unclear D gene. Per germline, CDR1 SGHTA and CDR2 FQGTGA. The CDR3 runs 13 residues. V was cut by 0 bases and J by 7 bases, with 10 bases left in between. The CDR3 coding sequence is TGTGCCAGCAGCTTAACCCACTTTCGGGAGCAGTACTTC. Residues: CASSLTHFREQYF.

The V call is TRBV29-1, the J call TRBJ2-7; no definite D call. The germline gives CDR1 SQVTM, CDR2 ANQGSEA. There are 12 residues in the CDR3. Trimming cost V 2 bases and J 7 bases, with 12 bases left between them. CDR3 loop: CSVEPGVGEQYF. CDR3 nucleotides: TGCAGCGTTGAACCCGGTGTCGGGGAGCAGTACTTC.

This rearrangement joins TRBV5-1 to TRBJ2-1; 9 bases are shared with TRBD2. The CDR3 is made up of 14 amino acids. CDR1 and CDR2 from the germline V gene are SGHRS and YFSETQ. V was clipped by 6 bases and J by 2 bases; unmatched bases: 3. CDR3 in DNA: TGCGCCAGCAACGCGGGGGGGACCTACAATGAGCAGTTCTTC. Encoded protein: CASNAGGTYNEQFF.

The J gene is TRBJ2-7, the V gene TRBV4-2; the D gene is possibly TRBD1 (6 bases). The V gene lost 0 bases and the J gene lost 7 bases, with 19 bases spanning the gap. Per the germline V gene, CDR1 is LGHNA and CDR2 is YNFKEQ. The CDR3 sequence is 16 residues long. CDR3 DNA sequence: TGTGCCAGCAGCCAAGATAACGGACAGAAAATGAAAGAGCAGTACTTC. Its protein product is CASSQDNGQKMKEQYF.

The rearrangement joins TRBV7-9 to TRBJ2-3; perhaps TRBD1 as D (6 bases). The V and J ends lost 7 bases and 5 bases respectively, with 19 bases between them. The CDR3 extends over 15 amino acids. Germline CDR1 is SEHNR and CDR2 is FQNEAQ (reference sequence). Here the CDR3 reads CASTKNGQSGDTQYF. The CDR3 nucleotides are TGTGCCAGCACAAAAAATGGACAGTCAGGAGATACGCAGTATTTT.

The CDR3: CASSLELQTAYNTEAFF. In DNA form, the CDR3 reads TGTGCCAGCAGCTTAGAGCTCCAGACAGCTTATAACACTGAAGCTTTCTTT. The genes are TRBV7-6 and TRBJ1-1, with D perhaps TRBD1 (5 bases). The CDR3 runs to 17 residues. V was pared by 1 base and J by 2 bases, with 17 bases between. The V gene's germline CDR1 is SGHVS and CDR2 FNYEAQ. Full variable domain (remainder filled in from reference TRBV7-6 and TRBJ1-1): GAGVSQSPRYKVTKRGQDVALRCDPISGHVSLYWYRQALGQGPEFLTYFNYEAQQDKSGLPNDRFSAERPEGSISTLTIQRTEQRDSAMYRCASSLELQTAYNTEAFFGQGTRLTVV.